This paragraph covers one TCR beta chain sequence. No antigen is known for it. Scientists made TCR beta cDNA using 5'RACE template switching with UMIs. TCRdb re-called the 5' RACE reads, yielding one record per CDR3 amino acid sequence without DNA. This table lists 550,000 to 600,000 distinct CDR3 sequences. The data were taken from a study of T cells expressing NK-cell markers. The study, taken as a whole, reports: The study found these clonotypes also leading the CD3+CD56-NKG2C+ fraction in a few donors.

The CDR3 runs 13 residues. Germline CDR1 DFQATT, CDR2 SNEGSKA (reference sequence). The chain couples TRBV20-1 to TRBJ2-5; TCRdb proposes TRBD1, but this gene call is untestable without DNA. The sequencing input was blood T cells: a sorted CD56 or NKG2C T cell subset, CD4+ or CD8+ T cells, or bulk PBMC T cells (not recorded which). The receptor comes from a man younger than 30 in good health. CDR3 region: CSAARQGLETQYF.